This TCR beta chain was found in a study of T cell clones after liver transplantation. At the level of the study: Tolerant meant at least one year fully off immunosuppression without liver enzymes above twice normal.

Libraries were prepared by immunoSEQ multiplex PCR; TCRdb keeps only in-frame clonotypes and omits some of them. The sample contains a few hundred clones, under 30% of which appear only once. Per germline, CDR1 SEHNR and CDR2 FQNEAQ (reference sequence). CDR3 length: 13 residues. Trimming removed 7 bases from V and 5 bases from J, with 14 bases in between. A note on this clone: Its antigen remains unidentified.

Proliferating CFSE-low MLR cells were sequenced to define alloreactive TCRbeta sequences. The sequence was collected from a human patient who received a liver transplant. Some T cells may be supplied by the graft donor. What was sequenced was CD8+ T cells from cultured PBMCs. This chain links TRBV7-9 with TRBJ1-1; the D gene is possibly TRBD1 (5 bases). In DNA form, the CDR3 reads TGTGCCAGCACCTCTCCGGGGGAAACTGAAGCTTTCTTT. Translation gives CASTSPGETEAFF.